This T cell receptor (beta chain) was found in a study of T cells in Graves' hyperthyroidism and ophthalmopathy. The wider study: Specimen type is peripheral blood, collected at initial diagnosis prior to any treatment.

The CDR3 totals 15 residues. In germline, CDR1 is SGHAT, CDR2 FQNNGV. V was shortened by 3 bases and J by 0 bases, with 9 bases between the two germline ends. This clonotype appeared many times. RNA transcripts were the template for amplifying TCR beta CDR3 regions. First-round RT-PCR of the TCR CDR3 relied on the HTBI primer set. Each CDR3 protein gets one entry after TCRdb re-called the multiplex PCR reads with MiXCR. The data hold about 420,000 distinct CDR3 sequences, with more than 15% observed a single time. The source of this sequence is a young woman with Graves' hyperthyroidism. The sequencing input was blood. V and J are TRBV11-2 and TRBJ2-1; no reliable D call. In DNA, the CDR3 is TGTGCCAGCAGCTTGAGGCAGAGCTCCTACAATGAGCAGTTCTTC. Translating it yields CASSLRQSSYNEQFF.